A selection of T cell receptor beta chains follows, all from one sample in a study of T cells after yellow fever vaccination. One entry per CDR3 protein results from TCRdb running MiXCR on the 5' RACE reads. The sample consists of nearly 300,000 distinct CDR3 sequences, less than 9.5% of them appearing once. Sequencing was performed on CD4+ T cells sorted from PBMCs, taken 5 days after the yellow fever booster vaccination. The receptors shown here come from a man aged 18 to 29 who received the YFV17D yellow fever vaccine. CDR3s leave out the opening cysteine and the closing phenylalanine or tryptophan. Each record gives: CDR3 length, V gene, D gene, J gene, CDR3 protein. D genes are given only for firm matches.

>9|TRBV3-1|NA|TRBJ1-4
ASSLPGRLF
>11|TRBV6-2/TRBV6-3|NA|TRBJ2-7
ASSYRWAYEQY
>13|TRBV7-2|NA|TRBJ1-5
ASSLDSAGGGPQH
>16|TRBV5-1|TRBD2|TRBJ2-5
ASRGGTSGGHIQETQY
>11|TRBV7-9|NA|TRBJ2-1
ASNYLAEGEQF
>12|TRBV7-3|NA|TRBJ2-5
ASSLTGVQGTQY
>11|TRBV7-2|NA|TRBJ1-5
ASTRGRNQPQH
>13|TRBV24-1|TRBD2|TRBJ2-3
ATSPGTSGGYTQY
>11|TRBV7-2|NA|TRBJ2-2
ASSSPGSGELF
>12|TRBV19|NA|TRBJ2-7
ASSRGSLSREQY
>11|TRBV28|NA|TRBJ2-5
ASNRGAQETQY
>13|TRBV10-3|NA|TRBJ2-1
AISESGRANNEQF
>15|TRBV6-2/TRBV6-3|TRBD1|TRBJ1-1
ASSYGPGQGGNTEAF
>10|TRBV5-1|TRBD1|TRBJ2-7
ASRGQGNEQY
>14|TRBV4-2|NA|TRBJ1-6
ASSRETGEGRSPLH
>10|TRBV23-1|TRBD1|TRBJ2-7
ASSQSGQGRH
>16|TRBV9|TRBD2|TRBJ2-3
ASSRTSGGPGSADTQY
>14|TRBV5-1|TRBD2|TRBJ2-1
ASSLVGLAGEGEQF
>14|TRBV11-2|TRBD1|TRBJ2-3
ASSFLTTGNSDTQY
>11|TRBV4-2|NA|TRBJ2-4
ASSQDLPNIQY
>12|TRBV6-2/TRBV6-3|NA|TRBJ1-5
ASSYPNLNQPQH
>11|TRBV7-9|NA|TRBJ1-2
ASSPDRFYGYT